This entry features one T cell receptor beta chain sequence. Antigen: not known. The data derive from a study of lymphopenia after photon versus proton radiotherapy. Study-level findings and limits: Only patients who died were analyzed for survival; proton advantage is unproven.

Using immunoSEQ multiplex PCR, the repertoire was profiled, and TCRdb retains in-frame clones only, with some absent. The data contain roughly 150,000 clones, about nine tenths of them singletons. CDR1 MNHEY and CDR2 SVGAGI come from the germline V gene. This CDR3 has 12 amino acids. V was pared by 7 bases and J by 4 bases, with 10 bases between. This sequence joins TRBV6-5 and TRBJ1-2, with D possibly TRBD1 on 6 matching bases. The sample was peripheral blood, taken from a patient treated with photon-based radiotherapy. The TCR was taken from a man aged 45-65 years with gastric cancer. As DNA, the CDR3 is TGTGCCAGCACGGGCAGGGGCTATGGCTACACCTTC. Residues: CASTGRGYGYTF.